The rows below give T cell receptor beta chains drawn from one sample of a study of T-cell reconstitution after alpha-beta-depleted transplantation in children. TCRdb processed the PCR reads anew with MiXCR; each CDR3 protein has one entry. The table lists around 200,000 distinct CDR3 sequences, about 9.2% of them singletons. The material sequenced was PBMCs from the stem cell graft donor, taken from the stem cell graft. These receptors were obtained from a human donor who donated a stem cell graft to a child with acute lymphoblastic leukemia. Both conserved end residues are part of each CDR3. Each record gives: clone size, D gene, J gene, V gene, CDR3 protein, CDR3 DNA. A D gene is named only where the DNA matches it firmly. Expanded clones get a size class; other rows say once, few or many, or leave the size out.

. TRBD1 TRBJ1-2 TRBV3-1 CASSQGDRGGDGYTF TGTGCCAGCAGCCAAGGGGACAGGGGCGGCGACGGCTACACCTTC
many . TRBJ2-1 TRBV29-1 CSVYEGRDNEQFF TGCAGCGTTTACGAGGGGCGAGACAATGAGCAGTTCTTC
few . TRBJ1-2 TRBV28 CAMGPGAAEIYGYTF TGTGCCATGGGCCCCGGGGCGGCGGAGATCTATGGCTACACCTTC
many . TRBJ1-4 TRBV28 CASSSPTVNEKLFF TGTGCCAGCAGTTCCCCGACGGTTAATGAAAAACTGTTTTTT
many TRBD2 TRBJ2-2 TRBV2 CARMSSGRTGELFF TGTGCCAGAATGTCTAGCGGGAGAACCGGGGAGCTGTTTTTT
. . TRBJ2-7 TRBV4-2 CASSPAGQSKEQYF TGTGCCAGCAGCCCCGCCGGACAAAGTAAAGAGCAGTACTTC
many TRBD1 TRBJ1-5 TRBV7-9 CASTRTGMNQPQHF TGTGCCAGCACCAGGACAGGGATGAATCAGCCCCAGCATTTT
many . TRBJ2-5 TRBV27 CASSWHRSQETQYF TGTGCCAGCAGTTGGCACAGGTCCCAAGAGACCCAGTACTTC
many . TRBJ1-2 TRBV5-1 CASSLNGGGYTF TGCGCCAGCAGCTTGAATGGAGGCGGCTACACCTTC
few . TRBJ1-1 TRBV11-1 CASSLALGMGRGINTEAFF TGTGCCAGCAGCTTAGCGCTCGGAATGGGGAGGGGAATTAACACTGAAGCTTTCTTT
. . TRBJ2-2 TRBV6-2/TRBV6-3 CASSYSTYRVPAGELFF TGTGCCAGCAGTTACTCGACGTATCGGGTTCCGGCCGGGGAGCTGTTTTTT
many . TRBJ2-7 TRBV5-1 CASSLDGVYEQYF TGCGCCAGCAGCTTGGACGGAGTCTACGAGCAGTACTTC
. TRBD2 TRBJ2-7 TRBV20-1 CSVRGLAGGYEQYF TGCAGTGTTAGGGGCCTAGCGGGGGGTTACGAGCAGTACTTC
many TRBD1 TRBJ1-1 TRBV6-1 CASSTGVGTEAFF TGTGCCAGCAGTACAGGGGTCGGGACTGAAGCTTTCTTT
. . TRBJ2-5 TRBV24-1 CATSDSDGKGTQYF TGTGCCACCAGTGACTCGGATGGGAAGGGGACCCAGTACTTC
many TRBD2 TRBJ2-3 TRBV28 CASPPASGGSTDTQYF TGTGCCAGCCCCCCCGCTAGCGGGGGGAGCACAGATACGCAGTATTTT
few TRBD1 TRBJ2-7 TRBV6-1 CASSLSGTGIAYEQYF TGTGCCAGCAGCCTCTCCGGGACAGGGATTGCTTACGAGCAGTACTTC
. . TRBJ1-5 TRBV12-3/TRBV12-4 CASSLAPGGNNQPQHF TGTGCCAGCAGTTTAGCGCCCGGGGGCAACAATCAGCCCCAGCATTTT
. TRBD2 TRBJ2-3 TRBV20-1 CSARAYRTSGGAHPPDTQYF TGCAGTGCTAGGGCCTACAGGACTAGCGGGGGGGCCCACCCCCCAGATACGCAGTATTTT
. . TRBJ1-1 TRBV12-3/TRBV12-4 CASSHRPGRLPNTEAFF TGTGCCAGCAGCCACCGCCCGGGACGACTACCGAACACTGAAGCTTTCTTT
. . TRBJ1-2 TRBV27 CASRAEYGYTF TGTGCCAGCAGGGCAGAGTATGGCTACACCTTC
many TRBD1 TRBJ2-3 TRBV6-5 CASSSQGASTDTQYF TGTGCCAGCAGTTCACAGGGGGCGAGCACAGATACGCAGTATTTT
many TRBD1 TRBJ2-7 TRBV11-2 CASSLDRAGYEQYF TGTGCCAGCAGCCTGGACAGGGCGGGTTATGAGCAGTACTTC
many . TRBJ1-5 TRBV7-9 CASSLSGDQPQHF TGTGCCAGCAGCTTATCCGGGGATCAGCCCCAGCATTTT
. . TRBJ2-5 TRBV6-1 CASSDTLTLDREHQETQYF TGTGCCAGCAGTGATACCCTCACTTTGGACAGAGAGCACCAAGAGACCCAGTACTTC
many . TRBJ1-2 TRBV5-1 CASSPGEYGYTF TGCGCCAGCAGCCCAGGGGAATATGGCTACACCTTC
many TRBD1 TRBJ2-7 TRBV19 CASSTSGTGGEQYF TGTGCCAGTAGTACCTCCGGGACAGGGGGCGAGCAGTACTTC
. TRBD2 TRBJ2-7 TRBV10-3 CAISEGAREASYEQYF TGTGCCATCAGTGAGGGGGCCCGGGAGGCTTCCTACGAGCAGTACTTC
. TRBD1 TRBJ1-6 TRBV5-5 CASSRTGTGEPLHF TGTGCCAGCAGCAGAACAGGGACAGGGGAACCCCTCCACTTT
few . TRBJ1-1 TRBV7-2 CASSLEWAGTEAFF TGTGCCAGCAGCCTGGAGTGGGCAGGGACTGAAGCTTTCTTT
many TRBD1 TRBJ2-2 TRBV20-1 CSARRTGAHTGELFF TGCAGTGCGAGACGGACAGGGGCCCACACCGGGGAGCTGTTTTTT
. . TRBJ1-2 TRBV29-1 CSVPGGSNYGYTF TGCAGCGTCCCCGGGGGTTCTAACTATGGCTACACCTTC
many . TRBJ2-2 TRBV30 CAWSKDYAGELFF TGTGCCTGGAGTAAGGACTATGCCGGGGAGCTGTTTTTT
few TRBD2 TRBJ2-1 TRBV5-1 CASSLSSLTSGGGNEQFF TGCGCCAGCAGCTTGTCCTCATTGACTAGCGGGGGAGGCAATGAGCAGTTCTTC
. TRBD1 TRBJ1-4 TRBV7-8 CASSSHRGRAGEKLFF TGTGCCAGCAGTTCCCACAGGGGGCGAGCTGGTGAAAAACTGTTTTTT
many . TRBJ2-5 TRBV20-1 CSARVRAETQYF TGCAGTGCTAGAGTGAGGGCGGAGACCCAGTACTTC
few TRBD1 TRBJ1-1 TRBV5-1 CASSTQGDTEAFF TGCGCCAGCAGCACACAGGGGGACACTGAAGCTTTCTTT
many . TRBJ1-3 TRBV10-3 CAIRQTGNTIYF TGTGCCATCAGACAGACTGGAAACACCATATATTTT
few . TRBJ1-1 TRBV29-1 CSVDGDRTEAFF TGCAGCGTTGATGGTGATCGCACTGAAGCTTTCTTT
many TRBD2 TRBJ2-1 TRBV6-2/TRBV6-3 CASRSSGVSNEQFF TGTGCCAGCAGATCTAGCGGGGTATCCAATGAGCAGTTCTTC
. TRBD1 TRBJ2-1 TRBV20-1 CSARSGRGQVLYNEQFF TGCAGTGCTAGGTCAGGTCGGGGACAGGTCCTCTACAATGAGCAGTTCTTC
few . TRBJ2-1 TRBV5-8 CASSLGGQGSNEQFF TGTGCCAGCAGCTTGGGGGGGCAGGGGAGCAATGAGCAGTTCTTC